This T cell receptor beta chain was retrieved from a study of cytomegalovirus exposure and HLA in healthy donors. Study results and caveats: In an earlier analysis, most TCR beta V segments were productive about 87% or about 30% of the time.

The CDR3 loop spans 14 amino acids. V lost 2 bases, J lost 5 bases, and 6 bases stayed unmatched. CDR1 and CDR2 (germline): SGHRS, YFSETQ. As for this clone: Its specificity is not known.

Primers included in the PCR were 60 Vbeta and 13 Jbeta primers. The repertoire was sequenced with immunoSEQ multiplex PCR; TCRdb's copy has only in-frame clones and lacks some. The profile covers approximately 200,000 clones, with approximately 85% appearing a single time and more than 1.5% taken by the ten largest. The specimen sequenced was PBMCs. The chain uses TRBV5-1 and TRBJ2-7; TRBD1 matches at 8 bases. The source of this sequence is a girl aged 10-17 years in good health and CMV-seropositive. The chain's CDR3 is CASSFRDRTDEQYF. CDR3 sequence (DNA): TGCGCCAGCAGCTTTCGGGACAGGACCGACGAGCAGTACTTC.